One and the same sample provided the 5 T cell receptor beta chains below, sequenced in a study of metastatic and nonmetastatic thyroid tumors. MiXCR reprocessed the PCR reads for TCRdb. The sample lists about 23,000 clones, 20% seen once, with 28% in the top ten. The entire patient cohort was treatment-naive prior to thyroid surgery. The specimen was blood. The receptor source for this set is a female donor with papillary thyroid cancer or a benign thyroid nodule (not recorded which). Some clones in this sample may be carry-over from other donors' samples.

This chain connects TRBV6-2 or TRBV6-3 to TRBJ1-3; D unresolved. Germline V gene sequence: CDR1 MNHEY, CDR2 SVGEGT. CDR3 length equals 13 residues. Trimming removed 3 bases at V and 3 bases at J, with 6 bases between. As DNA, the CDR3 is TGTGCCAGCAGTTATGCAGATGGAAACACCATATATTTT. It specifies CASSYADGNTIYF.

This clone was counted at least ten times. V gene TRBV15 combines with J gene TRBJ1-2; D uncertain. The germline gives CDR1 LNHNV, CDR2 YYDKDF (reference sequence). V lost 0 bases, J lost 3 bases, and 14 bases lay in between. There are 16 residues in the CDR3. This CDR3 is CATSRDEAGSHYGYTF. CDR3 in DNA: TGTGCCACCAGCAGAGATGAGGCTGGGTCCCACTATGGCTACACCTTC.

This clone was observed many times. As DNA, the CDR3 is TGTGCCAGCTCACTGTCTAGCGGAATTTGGGGAAATGAGCAGTTCTTC. Its protein product is CASSLSSGIWGNEQFF. The chain couples TRBV18 to TRBJ2-1, with TRBD2 identical over 7 bases. With V trimmed by 4 bases and J by 7 bases, 13 bases remained unmatched. Germline CDR1 is KGHSH and CDR2 is LQKENI. This CDR3 is 16 amino acids long.

This clone is medium-sized by share. J is TRBJ1-3 and V is TRBV6-1, with D uncertain. CDR1 is MNHNS and CDR2 is SASEGT in the germline V gene. CDR3 size: 16 residues. V shed 2 bases and J shed 3 bases, with 14 bases lying between them. The CDR3 here is CASSESVGVGGNTIYF. The CDR3 DNA sequence: TGTGCCAGCAGTGAATCAGTAGGAGTTGGTGGAAACACCATATATTTT.

This clone was seen at least ten times. The chain carries TRBV24-1 and TRBJ1-2; no clear D. CDR1 is KGHDR and CDR2 is SFDVKD in the germline V gene. This CDR3 comprises 11 residues. The V end lost 10 bases, the J end lost 8 bases, and 13 bases lay between the germline ends. The CDR3 sequence is CATADGQGYTF. CDR3 coding DNA: TGTGCCACGGCGGACGGGCAAGGCTACACCTTC.